This T cell receptor (beta chain) was identified during a study of T cells in Graves' hyperthyroidism and ophthalmopathy. Study outcomes and limitations: Progression to ophthalmopathy was predicted a median of roughly 6.8 months early. Ophthalmopathy could be told apart from stable hyperthyroidism with a 13 V-J model. Most expanded thyroid clonotypes above 0.001 recurred in blood.

Comment on this clonotype: Its antigen is undetermined.

V was trimmed by 4 bases and J by 8 bases, leaving 9 bases between them. CDR1 and CDR2 (germline): WSHSY, SAAADI. This CDR3 spans 12 amino acids. TCR beta CDR3 regions were amplified from RNA transcripts. Primed by the HTBI set, a first-round RT-PCR was run on the TCR CDR3. A single record per CDR3 protein comes from TCRdb applying MiXCR to the multiplex PCR reads. The data hold about 570,000 distinct CDR3 sequences, with 40% to 55% observed a single time. The source material was peripheral blood or thyroid tissue (not recorded which). This TCR was recovered from an adult woman with Graves' disease, either hyperthyroidism or ophthalmopathy (not recorded which). The chain links TRBV10-2 to TRBJ2-1; D is uncertain. This CDR3 is CASSVGFDEQFF. CDR3 sequence (DNA): TGCGCCAGCAGTGTAGGGTTCGATGAGCAGTTCTTC.